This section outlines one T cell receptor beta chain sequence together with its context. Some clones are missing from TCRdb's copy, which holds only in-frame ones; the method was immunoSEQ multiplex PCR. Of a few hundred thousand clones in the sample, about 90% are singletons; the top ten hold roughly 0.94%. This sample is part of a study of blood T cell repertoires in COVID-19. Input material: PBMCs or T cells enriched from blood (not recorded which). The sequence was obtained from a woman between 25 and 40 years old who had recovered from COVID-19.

The CDR3: CASSSTGNQPQHF. In DNA, the CDR3 is TGTGCCAGCAGCTCGACAGGGAATCAGCCCCAGCATTTT. The chain recombines TRBV7-2 with TRBJ1-5, with 7 bases that match TRBD1. J gave up 4 bases and V 4 bases, and 1 base lay outside the gene matches. This CDR3 has 13 residues. The germline CDR1 and CDR2 sequences are SGHTA and FQGNSA.